These 29 T cell receptor beta chains were all obtained from the same sample, sequenced in a study of blood T cell repertoires in COVID-19. Some clones are missing from TCRdb's copy, which holds only in-frame ones; the method was immunoSEQ multiplex PCR. Here the sample spans approximately 150,000 clones, 84% being singletons. Sequenced: PBMCs or T cells enriched from blood (not recorded which). These receptors were obtained from a woman in her forties or fifties who had recovered from COVID-19.

This clone was counted a single time. V is TRBV6-2 or TRBV6-3 and J is TRBJ1-1, with 8 bases that match TRBD1. V trimming: 5 bases; J trimming: 5 bases; junction bases outside the gene matches: 7. CDR3 length: 14 amino acids. Germline assignment: CDR1 MNHEY and CDR2 SVGEGT. CDR3 loop: CASSDRGGGTEAFF. The DNA of the CDR3 is TGTGCCAGCAGTGACAGGGGAGGTGGAACTGAAGCTTTCTTT.

The CDR3 DNA sequence: TGTGCCAGCAGCTTAGATTTCAGGAATTACTATGGCTACACCTTC. It is translated as CASSLDFRNYYGYTF. The V call is TRBV7-2, the J call TRBJ1-2, with no clear D. This CDR3 comprises 15 residues. Per the germline V gene, CDR1 is SGHTA and CDR2 is FQGNSA. V lost 1 base and J 3 bases, leaving 12 bases between the germline ends. Together with reference TRBV7-2 and TRBJ1-2, the CDR3 gives the full variable domain: GAGVSQSPSNKVTEKGKDVELRCDPISGHTALYWYRQSLGQGLEFLIYFQGNSAPDKSGLPSDRFSAERTGGSVSTLTIQRTQQEDSAVYLCASSLDFRNYYGYTFGSGTRLTVV.

This CDR3 is CASSVAGLPMGLFF. CDR3 coding DNA: TGTGCCAGCAGCGTAGCGGGACTGCCGATGGGGCTGTTTTTT. The chain combines TRBV9 with TRBJ1-4, with D perhaps TRBD1 (5 bases). The V gene lost 0 bases and the J gene lost 14 bases, with 17 bases spanning the gap. This CDR3 region has 14 residues. From germline, CDR1 is SGDLS and CDR2 YYNGEE.

As DNA, the CDR3 is TGTGCCAGCAGCTTCGCGACAGGCCCAAGGGATACTGAAGCTTTCTTT. This encodes CASSFATGPRDTEAFF. This sequence joins TRBV5-7 and TRBJ1-1; TRBD1 might be the D (6 bases). TRBV5-7 is labeled an ORF, and its function is uncertain. V shed 2 bases and J shed 5 bases, with 19 bases lying between them. The CDR3 length is 16 residues.

V usage is TRBV7-2 and J usage is TRBJ1-5, with D perhaps TRBD1 (5 bases). Trimming took 5 bases from V and 1 from J, leaving 15 bases between them. Looked up from germline, CDR1 is SGHTA and CDR2 is FQGNSA. The CDR3 has 16 amino acids. The CDR3 loop is CASSPQTQGSNQPQHF. The CDR3 DNA follows: TGTGCCAGCAGCCCGCAGACCCAGGGAAGCAATCAGCCCCAGCATTTT.

The sample holds a few counts of this clone. The genes are TRBV25-1 and TRBJ2-5; D is possibly TRBD2 (5 bases). With 3 bases removed from V and 2 bases from J, the gap between germline ends came to 16 bases. The CDR3 runs to 16 residues. Germline values: CDR1 MGHDK, CDR2 SYGVNS. The CDR3 DNA is TGTGCCAGCAGTGACCCCCGAGGGTTGTCACAAGAGACCCAGTACTTC. Its translation is CASSDPRGLSQETQYF.

This sequence joins TRBV3-1 (or the pseudogene TRBV3-2) and TRBJ2-7, with no clear D. The V and J ends lost 1 base and 0 bases respectively, with 13 bases between them. CDR3 size: 16 residues. Germline V CDR1 and CDR2: LGHDT, YNNKEL (reference sequence). CDR3 sequence reads: CASSQGFSGSSYEQYF. In nucleotides, the CDR3 is TGTGCCAGCAGCCAAGGATTCTCAGGCTCCTCCTACGAGCAGTACTTC.

The chain has TRBV19 and TRBJ1-5; TRBD1 might be the D (5 bases). The germline V gene encodes CDR1 LNHDA and CDR2 SQIVND (reference sequence). The germline V and J ends were trimmed by 5 bases and 1 base, with 12 bases remaining between them. The CDR3 consists of 15 residues. The CDR3: CASSPGRVSNQPQHF. CDR3 bases: TGTGCCAGTAGTCCAGGGAGGGTGAGCAATCAGCCCCAGCATTTT.

The chain recombines TRBV29-1 with TRBJ1-2, with TRBD1 matching 8 bases. This CDR3 has 13 amino acids. V shed 7 bases and J 4 bases; nucleotides not matched to a gene: 8. Germline CDR1 SQVTM, CDR2 ANQGSEA. The CDR3, as DNA: TGCAGCGGCCAGACAGGGGATATCTATGGCTACACCTTC. Its translation is CSGQTGDIYGYTF.

This clone was detected a few times. The gene calls are TRBV5-8 and TRBJ1-4; 9 bases are a match to TRBD1. The germline V gene encodes CDR1 SGHTS and CDR2 YDEGEE. The CDR3 loop spans 18 amino acids. V lost 0 bases, J lost 8 bases, and 14 bases stayed unmatched. CDR3 loop: CASSLGSGQGPNFEKLFF. In DNA, the CDR3 is TGTGCCAGCAGCTTGGGGTCGGGACAGGGCCCCAATTTCGAAAAACTGTTTTTT.

This clone has a handful of counts. The chain recombines TRBV6-1 with TRBJ1-5; D is uncertain. Germline V gene lookup returns CDR1 MNHNS and CDR2 SASEGT. V lost 2 bases and J lost 9, with 5 bases in between. The CDR3 is 11 residues long. The DNA for the CDR3 is TGTGCCAGCAGTGAACTACGGCCCCAGCATTTT. This sequence encodes CASSELRPQHF.

The genes are TRBV29-1 and TRBJ2-1; 10 nucleotides agree with TRBD2. Looked up from germline, CDR1 is SQVTM and CDR2 is ANQGSEA. V trimming: 7 bases; J trimming: 9 bases; junction bases outside the gene matches: 12. The CDR3 covers 14 residues. CDR3 nucleotides: TGCAGCGCCACCACTAGCGGGGCAGTTGGTGAGCAGTTCTTC. As protein: CSATTSGAVGEQFF.

V is TRBV5-4 and J is TRBJ2-5; 9 positions agree with TRBD2. The J segment lost 4 bases and the V segment lost 0 bases, leaving 4 bases of the junction unmatched. This CDR3 is 15 amino acids long. Germline V gene data show CDR1 as SGHNT and CDR2 as YYREEE (reference sequence). The CDR3, as DNA: TGTGCCAGCAGCTTGGGCACTAGCGGGTCAGAGACCCAGTACTTC. Amino acid sequence: CASSLGTSGSETQYF.

The J gene is TRBJ1-2, the V gene TRBV6-5; 11 nucleotides line up with TRBD1. The CDR3 sequence is 14 residues long. Trimming removed 6 bases from V and 3 bases from J; junction bases left unmatched: 3. CDR1 and CDR2 from the germline V gene are MNHEY and SVGAGI. Here the CDR3 reads CASRRDRGDYGYTF. The CDR3 DNA follows: TGTGCCAGCAGGCGGGACAGGGGGGACTATGGCTACACCTTC.

The CDR3 is CASSLLGGSGAYEQYF. Written as DNA, the CDR3 is TGTGCCAGCAGTTTACTAGGCGGGTCGGGGGCCTACGAGCAGTACTTC. The chain is built from TRBV27 and TRBJ2-7; D possibly corresponds to TRBD2 (6 bases). There are 16 residues in the CDR3. Germline-derived CDR1 and CDR2 are MNHEY and SMNVEV (reference sequence). V gave up 2 bases and J gave up 2 bases, with 16 bases separating them.

This chain links TRBV5-1 with TRBJ1-4, with D unresolved. Germline assignment: CDR1 SGHRS and CDR2 YFSETQ. V was pared by 4 bases and J by 8 bases, with 15 bases between. The CDR3 extends over 14 amino acids. In DNA, the CDR3 is TGCGCCAGCAGCCTCCAAGGACTAGGGGAAAAACTGTTTTTT. It yields the protein CASSLQGLGEKLFF.

This chain uses TRBV15 with TRBJ1-1; D remains ambiguous. The CDR3 loop spans 15 amino acids. Per germline, CDR1 LNHNV and CDR2 YYDKDF (reference sequence). V lost 0 bases, J lost 0 bases, and 8 bases lay in between. The CDR3 loop is CATSRDGGVNTEAFF. CDR3 coding DNA: TGTGCCACCAGCAGAGATGGCGGCGTGAACACTGAAGCTTTCTTT.

V is TRBV20-1 and J is TRBJ1-1, with a weak D call TRBD1 (6 bases). CDR1 and CDR2 from the germline V gene are DFQATT and SNEGSKA (reference sequence). The CDR3 has 12 residues. V was clipped by 3 bases and J by 7 bases, with 12 bases between them. The CDR3 here is CSASIQGDEAFF. The CDR3 nucleotides read TGCAGTGCTAGTATACAGGGTGATGAAGCTTTCTTT.

This rearrangement joins TRBV19 to TRBJ1-2; D may be TRBD1 (5 bases). The CDR3 is made up of 13 amino acids. Germline CDR1 is LNHDA and CDR2 is SQIVND (reference sequence). The ends were cut back, 7 bases at V and 8 bases at J, with 17 bases in the middle. This chain's CDR3 is CASTEERGSGYTF. The CDR3, as DNA: TGTGCCAGTACCGAGGAAAGGGGTAGCGGCTACACCTTC.

The chain has TRBV7-9 and TRBJ2-7, with a possible D match to TRBD1 (6 bases). CDR3 size: 15 residues. Germline CDR1 reads SEHNR; CDR2 reads FQNEAQ (reference sequence). The V end was cut by 5 bases, the J end by 2 bases, with 16 bases between. This CDR3 reads CASSPDGQLTYEQYF. CDR3 bases: TGTGCCAGCAGCCCTGATGGACAGCTTACCTACGAGCAGTACTTC.

The chain recombines TRBV9 with TRBJ1-1, with 8 bases identical to TRBD1. Germline CDR1 reads SGDLS; CDR2 reads YYNGEE. The CDR3 consists of 16 residues. V dropped 0 bases and J dropped 8; count of bases not matched to a gene: 12. CDR3 DNA: TGTGCCAGCAGCGTAGCTACGAGTTTGACAGGGGAAGAAGCTTTCTTT. Protein: CASSVATSLTGEEAFF.

V and J are TRBV27 and TRBJ2-2; D is perhaps TRBD1 (5 bases). Trimming shortened V by 4 bases and J by 1 base, and 7 bases separated the two germline ends. CDR3 length: 14 residues. Germline V gene lookup returns CDR1 MNHEY and CDR2 SMNVEV (reference sequence). The CDR3 DNA is TGTGCCAGCAGTTCCGGACAGAACACCGGGGAGCTGTTTTTT. Its protein product is CASSSGQNTGELFF.

The rearrangement joins TRBV3-1 (or the pseudogene TRBV3-2) to TRBJ1-4; D is uncertain. V dropped 3 bases and J dropped 8 bases, with 13 bases sitting between them. The length of the CDR3 is 14 residues. Germline V gives CDR1 LGHDT, CDR2 YNNKEL (reference sequence). CDR3 in amino acids: CASSQPPLYEKLFF. Here the CDR3 DNA reads TGTGCCAGCAGCCAGCCCCCCCTCTACGAAAAACTGTTTTTT.

This sequence joins TRBV2 and TRBJ2-7; the match to TRBD1 covers 7 bases. J was trimmed by 0 bases and V by 0 bases; bases with no gene match: 2. Germline-derived CDR1 and CDR2 are SNHLY and FYNNEI. This CDR3 contains 15 residues. The CDR3: CASSEAQGVSYEQYF. DNA for the CDR3: TGTGCCAGCAGTGAAGCGCAGGGGGTCTCCTACGAGCAGTACTTC.

The chain recombines TRBV18 with TRBJ2-7; no clear D. Germline CDR1 is KGHSH and CDR2 is LQKENI. The CDR3 spans 12 residues. V was pared by 3 bases and J by 3 bases, with 6 bases between. In DNA, the CDR3 is TGTGCCAGCTCACCGAGAAACTACGAGCAGTACTTC. This gives the protein CASSPRNYEQYF.

This rearrangement joins TRBV29-1 to TRBJ2-3, with TRBD1 matching 8 bases. There are 13 residues in the CDR3. CDR1 and CDR2 (germline): SQVTM, ANQGSEA. The J segment lost 5 bases and the V segment lost 4 bases, leaving 5 bases of the junction unmatched. CDR3 DNA sequence: TGCAGCGTTGGTCAGGGGGCGGAAGATACGCAGTATTTT. It specifies CSVGQGAEDTQYF.

A few counts support this clone. This sequence joins TRBV19 and TRBJ1-4; D perhaps matches TRBD1 (6 bases). Trimming left V 8 bases short and J 3 bases short, with 10 bases between. The CDR3 length is 13 residues. Germline V CDR1 and CDR2: LNHDA, SQIVND (reference sequence). The CDR3 protein is CASGTSPNEKLFF. CDR3 bases: TGTGCCAGTGGGACAAGTCCTAATGAAAAACTGTTTTTT.

The genes are TRBV6-1 and TRBJ2-2, with a tentative D call TRBD1 (5 bases). The CDR3 consists of 15 residues. The germline V gene has CDR1 MNHNS and CDR2 SASEGT. V shed 7 bases and J shed 2 bases, with 14 bases lying between them. CDR3 coding DNA: TGTGCCAGCATTCTAAGGGGCTACAACACCGGGGAGCTGTTTTTT. It specifies CASILRGYNTGELFF.

This chain links TRBV11-2 with TRBJ2-2; 8 bases match TRBD1. The germline gives CDR1 SGHAT, CDR2 FQNNGV. This CDR3 region has 15 residues. V lost 5 bases to trimming and J lost 4 bases; unmatched junction nucleotides: 6. CDR3 coding DNA: TGTGCCAGCAGCCAGGGGGCTTCGGGCACCGGGGAGCTGTTTTTT. Its translation: CASSQGASGTGELFF.